The 17 T cell receptor beta chains below come from one sample, sequenced in a study of T cell repertoires and HLA-DP antigens. For these receptors, no antigen is known. TCRdb keeps only in-frame clones here, not all; method: immunoSEQ multiplex PCR. Among more than 90,000 clones listed, around 93% were seen once. Sample: CD4+ T cells from PBMCs. The origin of the receptors is a woman aged 18-35 years in good health and CMV-seronegative.

The chain is built from TRBV21-1 and TRBJ2-7; the table's D call of TRBD1 was not tested on the DNA. TRBV21-1 is a pseudogene locus. The CDR3 runs 14 residues. The CDR3 DNA follows: TGTGCCAGAGGGACAGGGAAAAGCTCCTACGAGCAGTACGTC. Translation gives CARGTGKSSYEQYV.

This chain uses TRBV6-1 with TRBJ2-1, with D maybe TRBD2 (5 bases). CDR1 is MNHNS and CDR2 is SASEGT in the germline V gene. V was trimmed by 9 bases and J by 1 base, leaving 16 bases between them. The CDR3 consists of 15 residues. As DNA, the CDR3 is TGTGCCAGTCTCAGGAGGCACACTTCCTACAATGAGCAGTTCTTC. This translates into CASLRRHTSYNEQFF.

The rearrangement links TRBV7-8 to TRBJ2-2; D could derive from TRBD1 or TRBD2 (6 bases each). Germline loops: CDR1 SGHVS, CDR2 FQNEAQ. V shed 5 bases and J shed 4 bases, with 20 bases lying between them. The CDR3 covers 17 residues. The CDR3 region has the DNA TGTGCCAGCAGCCTTCAAAAGGGGGGTTCGGTCACCGGGGAGCTGTTTTTT. It is translated as CASSLQKGGSVTGELFF.

On this clone: At the DNA level, this CDR3 is encoded by other sequences in the same sample as well. This chain uses TRBV12-5 with TRBJ2-5; D unresolved. This CDR3 region has 13 residues. Trimming shortened V by 5 bases and J by 1 base, and 8 bases separated the two germline ends. Germline loops: CDR1 LGHNT, CDR2 FRNRAP. The CDR3 protein is CASGRAAQETQYF. CDR3 nucleotides: TGTGCTAGTGGTAGGGCGGCCCAAGAGACCCAGTACTTC.

CDR3 loop: CASSLYPQGGATDTQYF. The CDR3 bases are TGTGCCAGCAGCCTCTACCCCCAGGGGGGGGCGACAGATACGCAGTATTTT. The chain is built from TRBV11-2 and TRBJ2-3, with D perhaps being TRBD1 or TRBD2 (7 bases each). Germline CDR1 reads SGHAT; CDR2 reads FQNNGV. The CDR3 is made up of 17 amino acids. The germline V and J ends were trimmed by 5 bases and 3 bases, with 21 bases remaining between them.

This rearrangement joins TRBV4-1 to TRBJ1-1; 7 bases match TRBD1. Germline V gene sequence: CDR1 MGHRA, CDR2 YSYEKL. J lost 1 base, V lost 3 bases, and 11 bases had no gene match. This CDR3 contains 17 residues. The DNA of the CDR3 is TGCGCCAGCAGCCATCCCTCAGGGCCAGGGGGGAACACTGAAGCTTTCTTT. Residues: CASSHPSGPGGNTEAFF.

The genes are TRBV11-3 and TRBJ2-5; perhaps D is TRBD1 or TRBD2 (5 bases each). Germline V lookup: CDR1 SGHNT, CDR2 YENEEA. V was clipped by 5 bases and J by 5 bases, with 18 bases between them. The CDR3 contains 15 residues. CDR3 coding DNA: TGTGCCAGCAGCCCCGAGGGGTTCGGCGGCGAGACCCAGTACTTC. Its translation: CASSPEGFGGETQYF.

This rearrangement joins TRBV28 to TRBJ2-7, with TRBD2 matching 8 bases. Germline-derived CDR1 and CDR2 are MDHEN and SYDVKM. The junction had 4 bases not matched to a gene; V was cut back by 1 base and J by 2 bases. This CDR3 comprises 15 residues. CDR3 nucleotide sequence: TGTGCCAGCAGTTTATCACGACTAGCGACCTACGAGCAGTACTTC. Its translation: CASSLSRLATYEQYF. The complete variable domain, with remaining parts taken from reference TRBV28 and TRBJ2-7, reads DVKVTQSSRYLVKRTGEKVFLECVQDMDHENMFWYRQDPGLGLRLIYFSYDVKMKEKGDIPEGYSVSREKKERFSLILESASTNQTSMYLCASSLSRLATYEQYFGPGTRLTVT.

This sequence joins TRBV25-1 and TRBJ1-3; TRBD1 matches at 7 bases. The CDR3 spans 16 residues. Germline values: CDR1 MGHDK, CDR2 SYGVNS. After removal of 2 bases from V and 4 bases from J, the junction contained 8 bases not matched to a gene. The CDR3 region has the DNA TGTGCCAGCAGTGAACCTAGGACAGGACTAGGAAACACCATATATTTT. Translating gives CASSEPRTGLGNTIYF.

The V and J genes are TRBV7-9 and TRBJ2-1, with 7 bases lining up with TRBD1. From germline, CDR1 is SEHNR and CDR2 FQNEAQ (reference sequence). There are 18 residues in the CDR3. The ends lost 1 base at V and 4 bases at J; junction bases unmatched: 13. The CDR3, as DNA: TGTGCCAGCAGCTTAGTCGTAAAACAGGGGATCCTATACAATGAGCAGTTCTTC. Protein product: CASSLVVKQGILYNEQFF.

The chain is built from TRBV7-2 and TRBJ2-5; D is possibly TRBD1 or TRBD2 (5 bases each). The CDR3 has 14 residues. CDR1 is SGHTA and CDR2 is FQGNSA in the germline V gene. V lost 4 bases and J lost 5, with 14 bases in between. The CDR3: CASSYYGGGETQYF. The CDR3 region has the DNA TGTGCCAGCAGCTACTATGGTGGGGGTGAGACCCAGTACTTC.

The chain uses TRBV7-3 and TRBJ2-2; D is possibly TRBD1 or TRBD2 (5 bases each). The CDR3 is made up of 16 amino acids. Trimming pared 5 bases from V and 5 bases from J, leaving 18 bases between. Germline-derived CDR1 and CDR2 are SGHTA and FQGTGA. CDR3 protein: CASSPRGGSRTGELFF. In DNA, the CDR3 is TGTGCCAGCAGCCCCCGGGGCGGGTCGAGAACCGGGGAGCTGTTTTTT.

The chain couples TRBV30 to TRBJ1-5; 9 nucleotides line up with TRBD1. The CDR3 is made up of 15 amino acids. Per germline, CDR1 GTSNPN and CDR2 SVGIG (reference sequence). With 3 bases clipped from V and 4 bases from J, the junction kept 7 bases outside the gene matches. This CDR3 reads CAWSPRTGENQPQHF. CDR3 nucleotides: TGTGCCTGGAGCCCTCGGACAGGGGAAAATCAGCCCCAGCATTTT.

The rearrangement joins TRBV11-2 to TRBJ1-1; no reliable D call. Trimming cost V 3 bases and J 4 bases, with 9 bases left between them. The CDR3 spans 13 residues. In germline, CDR1 is SGHAT, CDR2 FQNNGV. The CDR3: CASSLGRATEAFF. The DNA for the CDR3 is TGTGCCAGCAGCTTGGGGAGAGCCACTGAAGCTTTCTTT.

The rearrangement links TRBV28 to TRBJ2-6, with a weak D call TRBD2 (7 bases). This CDR3 region has 17 residues. V lost 8 bases and J 0 bases, leaving 17 bases between the germline ends. Germline CDR1 reads MDHEN; CDR2 reads SYDVKM. The CDR3 region is CASVGRGRGSGANVLTF. The CDR3 bases are TGTGCCAGCGTCGGGCGGGGGCGCGGCTCTGGGGCCAACGTCCTGACTTTC.

This chain joins TRBV25-1 and TRBJ1-1; no reliable D call. Germline lookup yields CDR1 MGHDK and CDR2 SYGVNS. This CDR3 is built from 16 residues. V lost 7 bases to trimming and J lost 0 bases, with 18 bases between them. The chain's CDR3 is CASTIGKGTMNTEAFF. The CDR3 nucleotides read TGTGCCAGCACCATAGGAAAGGGAACTATGAACACTGAAGCTTTCTTT.

As for this clone: An end of the junction differs from the germline gene, which may be a read error. This sequence joins TRBV28 and TRBJ2-6; D ambiguous. The germline V gene encodes CDR1 MDHEN and CDR2 SYDVKM. This CDR3 has 15 amino acids. CDR3 amino acids: CASRPRSSVANVLTF. The CDR3 DNA sequence: TGTGCCAGCAGACCCCGTTCGTCTGTGGCCAACGTCCTGACTTTC.